The 25 T cell receptor beta chains presented below share a single source sample, sequenced in a study of T-cell memory formation after mild COVID-19. MiXCR was run by TCRdb on the 5' RACE reads, yielding one entry per CDR3 protein. The sample contains about 360,000 distinct CDR3 sequences, under 15% of which appear only once. Input material: PBMCs or a T cell subset sorted from them (not recorded which). The origin of the receptors is a man between 18 and 35 years old who had mild COVID-19 (a few samples of this study predate the infection). Cell type and time point are not known.

The chain couples TRBV9 to TRBJ1-1, with TRBD1 as a possible D gene (6 bases). CDR3 size: 15 residues. Per germline, CDR1 SGDLS and CDR2 YYNGEE. Deletions cut 2 bases from V and 4 bases from J, with 15 bases between. The chain's CDR3 is CASSVRGGLGTEAFF. The CDR3 DNA sequence: TGTGCCAGCAGCGTCCGAGGGGGGTTGGGCACTGAAGCTTTCTTT.

There are a few counts of this clonotype. This chain joins TRBV5-1 and TRBJ2-7, with D unresolved. Trimming removed 2 bases from V and 9 bases from J, with 21 bases in between. Germline assignment: CDR1 SGHRS and CDR2 YFSETQ. CDR3 length: 15 residues. Written as DNA, the CDR3 is TGCGCCAGCAGCTTAAACAGCGAACCCCTCGTTAGGCAGTACTTC. Its translation is CASSLNSEPLVRQYF.

The rearrangement joins TRBV6-6 to TRBJ2-2; 7 bases agree with TRBD2. CDR1 and CDR2 (germline): MNHNY, SVGAGI (reference sequence). With 7 bases clipped from V and 6 bases from J, the junction kept 14 bases outside the gene matches. This CDR3 is built from 16 residues. For the CDR3, the DNA is TGTGCCAGCACCCTGACAAGCGGGGTGGGCGCCGGGGAGCTGTTTTTT. This gives the protein CASTLTSGVGAGELFF.

The rearrangement uses TRBV29-1 and TRBJ2-7, with TRBD1 matching 10 bases. Germline values: CDR1 SQVTM, CDR2 ANQGSEA. Trimming at V came to 4 bases and at J to 6 bases, leaving 3 bases not matched to a gene. The CDR3 spans 12 residues. In DNA, the CDR3 is TGCAGCGTTGGGGACAGGGGTTCCGAGCAGTACGTC. Protein: CSVGDRGSEQYV.

In DNA form, the CDR3 reads TGTGCCAGCACCCTCCGGGACAACCCCTGGGGAGGGCAGTTCTTC. This translates into CASTLRDNPWGGQFF. J is TRBJ2-1 and V is TRBV9; D may correspond to TRBD1 or TRBD2 (6 bases each). V dropped 6 bases and J dropped 12 bases, with 25 bases sitting between them. Germline values: CDR1 SGDLS, CDR2 YYNGEE. The CDR3 length is 15 residues. Together with reference TRBV9 and TRBJ2-1, the CDR3 gives the full variable domain: DSGVTQTPKHLITATGQRVTLRCSPRSGDLSVYWYQQSLDQGLQFLIQYYNGEERAKGNILERFSAQQFPDLHSELNLSSLELGDSALYFCASTLRDNPWGGQFFGPGTRLTVL.

V usage is TRBV12-3 or TRBV12-4 and J usage is TRBJ2-1; 10 nucleotides align to TRBD2. With V trimmed by 5 bases and J by 4 bases, 5 bases remained unmatched. There are 15 residues in the CDR3. CDR3 amino acids: CASSRGSGGYNEQFF. The CDR3 bases are TGTGCCAGCAGTAGAGGTAGCGGGGGGTACAATGAGCAGTTCTTC.

The V gene is TRBV5-1, the J gene TRBJ1-1; tentatively, D is TRBD1 (5 bases). The CDR3 has 15 residues. V lost 4 bases and J 1 base, leaving 14 bases between the germline ends. CDR1 and CDR2 (germline): SGHRS, YFSETQ. CDR3 amino acids: CASSLGVGPNTEAFF. The DNA of the CDR3 is TGCGCCAGCAGCCTCGGGGTGGGACCGAACACTGAAGCTTTCTTT.

This rearrangement joins TRBV24-1 to TRBJ2-3, with D perhaps TRBD1 or TRBD2 (5 bases each). Germline lookup yields CDR1 KGHDR and CDR2 SFDVKD. The CDR3 runs to 16 residues. With 4 bases removed from V and 6 bases from J, the gap between germline ends came to 19 bases. CDR3 loop: CATSDHSPSGTDTQYF. CDR3 DNA sequence: TGTGCCACCAGTGACCATTCCCCGTCGGGGACCGATACGCAGTATTTT.

This clonotype has just a few counts. V usage is TRBV5-1 and J usage is TRBJ1-3; the match to TRBD1 covers 7 bases. Germline CDR1 and CDR2: SGHRS and YFSETQ. V shed 1 base and J 8 bases; nucleotides not matched to a gene: 9. This CDR3 has 15 amino acids. The chain's CDR3 is CASSLQPGGTHTIYF. For the CDR3, the DNA is TGCGCCAGCAGCTTGCAACCAGGGGGGACCCACACCATATATTTT.

This clonotype was observed a handful of times. The chain carries TRBV7-8 and TRBJ2-1; D might be TRBD1 (6 bases). This CDR3 is built from 13 residues. V gave up 4 bases and J gave up 9 bases, with 13 bases separating them. From germline, CDR1 is SGHVS and CDR2 FQNEAQ. The chain's CDR3 is CASSSNRAGEQFF. DNA for the CDR3: TGTGCCAGCAGCTCCAACAGGGCGGGTGAGCAGTTCTTC.

This clonotype has a handful of counts. V and J are TRBV6-2 or TRBV6-3 and TRBJ2-7, with D tentatively TRBD1 (6 bases). The V gene lost 6 bases and the J gene lost 2 bases, with 11 bases spanning the gap. The CDR3 spans 13 residues. Germline lookup yields CDR1 MNHEY and CDR2 SVGEGT. In nucleotides, the CDR3 is TGTGCCAGCAGACCGGACAGACCCTACGAGCAGTACGTC. Protein sequence: CASRPDRPYEQYV.

J is TRBJ2-2 and V is TRBV4-1, with 7 nucleotides matching TRBD2. CDR1 and CDR2 (germline): MGHRA, YSYEKL. The CDR3 spans 18 residues. Germline trimming cut 0 bases from V and 5 bases from J; bases unmatched to any gene: 12. The CDR3 nucleotides read TGCGCCAGCAGCCAAGAGGGTCGATCGGGGGGTCGGACCGGGGAGCTGTTTTTT. Translating it yields CASSQEGRSGGRTGELFF.

The sample holds a few counts of this clonotype. The rearrangement uses TRBV4-3 and TRBJ2-1, with 7 bases identical to TRBD1. CDR1 and CDR2 from the germline V gene are LGHNA and YSLEER. V lost 0 bases and J lost 5; bases outside the gene matches: 4. This CDR3 has 15 residues. CDR3 in DNA: TGCGCCAGCAGCCAAGAGGGACAGACAAACAATGAGCAGTTCTTC. Translated, it gives CASSQEGQTNNEQFF.

The chain is built from TRBV29-1 and TRBJ1-1; 7 nucleotides match TRBD1. The CDR3 is made up of 11 amino acids. The V gene's germline CDR1 is SQVTM and CDR2 ANQGSEA. Germline trimming cut 6 bases from V and 6 bases from J; bases unmatched to any gene: 4. In DNA, the CDR3 is TGCAGCGTACAGGGGTTCCCTGAAGCTTTCTTT. Translation gives CSVQGFPEAFF.

In this sample, this clonotype turned up many times. This chain connects TRBV7-2 to TRBJ2-3, with D unclear. There are 14 residues in the CDR3. Germline CDR1 and CDR2: SGHTA and FQGNSA. V lost 1 base and J lost 2, with 7 bases in between. CDR3 loop: CASSLVQSTDTQYF. The CDR3 DNA sequence: TGTGCCAGCAGCTTAGTCCAATCCACAGATACGCAGTATTTT. The entire variable domain, with the rest obtained from reference TRBV7-2 and TRBJ2-3, is as follows: GAGVSQSPSNKVTEKGKDVELRCDPISGHTALYWYRQSLGQGLEFLIYFQGNSAPDKSGLPSDRFSAERTGGSVSTLTIQRTQQEDSAVYLCASSLVQSTDTQYFGPGTRLTVL.

This clonotype was counted between two and nine times. The chain employs TRBV20-1 and TRBJ2-5; no firm D call. The CDR3 runs to 12 residues. With 5 bases removed from V and 4 bases from J, the gap between germline ends came to 11 bases. Germline assignment: CDR1 DFQATT and CDR2 SNEGSKA (reference sequence). The CDR3 region has the DNA TGCAGTGCTGGTCCAGCGAGAGAGACCCAGTACTTC. Translation gives CSAGPARETQYF.

The rearrangement links TRBV29-1 to TRBJ2-7, with TRBD2 matching 10 bases. This CDR3 comprises 14 residues. Germline CDR1 SQVTM, CDR2 ANQGSEA. V shed 3 bases and J 2 bases; nucleotides not matched to a gene: 4. The DNA for the CDR3 is TGCAGCGTTGAGGTTAGCGGGGGGACCTACGAGCAGTACTTC. Protein sequence: CSVEVSGGTYEQYF.

The chain is built from TRBV5-6 and TRBJ2-1; no clear D gene. Per germline, CDR1 SGHDT and CDR2 YYEEEE. This CDR3 spans 16 amino acids. V lost 0 bases, J lost 1 base, and 11 bases lay in between. The CDR3 is CASSLAIGPSYNEQFF. DNA of the CDR3: TGTGCCAGCAGCTTGGCCATAGGACCGTCCTACAATGAGCAGTTCTTC.

V and J are TRBV7-9 and TRBJ2-5; TRBD2 might be the D (7 bases). The germline CDR1 and CDR2 sequences are SEHNR and FQNEAQ (reference sequence). The germline V and J ends were trimmed by 5 bases and 2 bases, with 15 bases remaining between them. The CDR3 contains 15 residues. CDR3 coding DNA: TGTGCCAGCAGCCACACCGGGGGGCCTCAAGAGACCCAGTACTTC. This codes for CASSHTGGPQETQYF.

The rearrangement uses TRBV6-5 and TRBJ1-2; D gene unclear. Germline V gene lookup returns CDR1 MNHEY and CDR2 SVGAGI. Trimming left V 0 bases short and J 1 base short, with 6 bases between. The CDR3 has 14 residues. CDR3 loop: CASSYSGYNYGYTF. CDR3 bases: TGTGCCAGCAGTTACTCAGGTTATAACTATGGCTACACCTTC.

This sequence joins TRBV7-9 and TRBJ2-1; 10 nucleotides match TRBD2. Losses at the gene ends were 5 bases for V and 4 bases for J; bases not matched to a gene: 5. The length of the CDR3 is 15 residues. Per the germline V gene, CDR1 is SEHNR and CDR2 is FQNEAQ (reference sequence). The CDR3 protein is CASSDERGGYNEQFF. The CDR3 DNA sequence: TGTGCCAGCAGCGACGAGCGGGGGGGATACAATGAGCAGTTCTTC.

This clonotype was seen a single time. The chain couples TRBV24-1 to TRBJ2-3; D remains ambiguous. The CDR3 consists of 13 residues. V was trimmed by 4 bases and J by 3 bases, leaving 7 bases between them. Germline CDR1 and CDR2: KGHDR and SFDVKD. The CDR3 DNA reads TGTGCCACCAGTGAGGGGAATACAGATACGCAGTATTTT. Translating gives CATSEGNTDTQYF.

The chain has TRBV29-1 and TRBJ1-5; 9 positions match TRBD1. The germline gives CDR1 SQVTM, CDR2 ANQGSEA. Losses at the gene ends were 4 bases for V and 5 bases for J; bases not matched to a gene: 6. The CDR3 is made up of 14 amino acids. DNA of the CDR3: TGCAGCGTTGCAATAACAGGGGGCGATCAGCCCCAGCATTTT. This codes for CSVAITGGDQPQHF. Combining the CDR3 with reference TRBV29-1 and TRBJ1-5 gives the whole variable domain SAVISQKPSRDICQRGTSLTIQCQVDSQVTMMFWYRQQPGQSLTLIATANQGSEATYESGFVIDKFPISRPNLTFSTLTVSNMSPEDSSIYLCSVAITGGDQPQHFGDGTRLSIL.

The chain links TRBV9 to TRBJ1-6, with D tentatively TRBD1 (5 bases). This CDR3 comprises 15 residues. CDR1 is SGDLS and CDR2 is YYNGEE in the germline V gene. Between the trimmed V and J ends, which lost 3 bases and 8 bases, there was a span of 15 bases. The CDR3 region is CASSDGTPGHSPLHF. CDR3 nucleotides: TGTGCCAGCAGCGACGGGACTCCCGGACATTCACCCCTCCACTTT.

This clonotype showed up many times. V gene TRBV29-1 combines with J gene TRBJ2-7; no clear D. Per the germline V gene, CDR1 is SQVTM and CDR2 is ANQGSEA. The ends were cut back, 4 bases at V and 0 bases at J, with 7 bases in the middle. The CDR3 contains 12 residues. The CDR3, as DNA: TGCAGCGTTGTCCTAGGCTCCTACGAGCAGTACTTC. Its protein is CSVVLGSYEQYF.